This TCR beta chain was found in a study of blood T cell repertoires in COVID-19. At the level of the study: COVID-19 samples collected from the United States, Italy and Spain covered acute and convalescent phases. T cells, B-cell-depleted T cells, or PBMCs supplied cDNA or gDNA.

V trimming: 3 bases; J trimming: 2 bases; junction bases outside the gene matches: 5. Germline values: CDR1 SGHRS, CDR2 YFSETQ. This CDR3 is built from 15 residues. As originally analysed: Amplification of reference gene primers was used by the study to estimate nucleated cell counts. Libraries were prepared by immunoSEQ multiplex PCR; TCRdb keeps only in-frame clonotypes and omits some of them. The DNA was the basis for D and trimming; V, J and clone size are from that table. The profile shows more than 95,000 clones, approximately 80% of them singletons. About this clone itself: This sample includes further DNA sequences coding for the same CDR3.

The sequenced sample was peripheral blood. The clonotype comes from a human donor in a cohort sampled during active COVID-19. This chain joins TRBV5-1 and TRBJ1-2; TRBD1 agrees at 9 bases. The DNA of the CDR3 is TGCGCCAGCAGCTGGGGGACAGGGCAAAACTATGGCTACACCTTC. As protein: CASSWGTGQNYGYTF.